This is a list of T cell receptor beta chains from one sample in a study of T cells in Graves' hyperthyroidism and ophthalmopathy. TCRdb independently ran MiXCR on the multiplex PCR reads; one entry per CDR3 protein. This sample has approximately 300,000 distinct CDR3 sequences, with over 15% found just once. Sequencing was performed on blood. The receptor source for this set is an older woman with Graves' ophthalmopathy. CDR3s include the opening cysteine and the closing phenylalanine or tryptophan. The D gene is left open where the match is weak. Clone size appears in some rows only: once, few, many, or a class for an expanded clone.

TRBD1	many	TRBJ2-6	TRBV7-2	TGTGCCAGCAGTAAAGCAGGGACAGCCTCTGGGGCCAACGTCCTGACTTTC	CASSKAGTASGANVLTF
.	few	TRBJ1-4	TRBV28	TGTGCCAGCAGTCTCCCTTGGAGGACGTATGAGGAAAAACTGTTTTTT	CASSLPWRTYEEKLFF
.	many	TRBJ1-2	TRBV18	TGTGCCAGCTCACAAGGGACCTATGGCTACACCTTC	CASSQGTYGYTF
.	.	TRBJ2-3	TRBV5-1	TGCGCCAGCAGCTCAGGACTTCTCACAGATACGCAGTATTTT	CASSSGLLTDTQYF
.	many	TRBJ2-3	TRBV20-1	TGCAGTGCTAGAGATTTTGGGCGCACAGATACGCAGTATTTT	CSARDFGRTDTQYF
.	many	TRBJ2-5	TRBV29-1	TGCAGCGTCCATGGAAGATACCAAGAGACCCAGTACTTC	CSVHGRYQETQYF
.	few	TRBJ1-5	TRBV10-1	TGCGCCAGCAGTGACTCTCGCAAGCCCCAGCATTTT	CASSDSRKPQHF
.	few	TRBJ2-5	TRBV7-2	TGTGCCAGCAGCCCGATGGGAGGGGGCGCAGAGACCCAGTACTTC	CASSPMGGGAETQYF
.	.	TRBJ1-4	TRBV18	TGTGCCAGCTCTCTCAGGGTTTCGAACCGATATTATGCAACTAATGAAAAACTGTTTTTT	CASSLRVSNRYYATNEKLFF
TRBD1	many	TRBJ2-5	TRBV7-2	TGTGCCAGCAGCTTAGCTAGAGGACAGGGCCAAGAGACCCAGTACTTC	CASSLARGQGQETQYF
TRBD1	many	TRBJ2-1	TRBV29-1	TGCAGCGGGGAGGGACAGGGAAGAGTGGGGGAGCAGTTCTTC	CSGEGQGRVGEQFF
.	many	TRBJ2-1	TRBV5-1	TGCGCCAGCAGCCCCGGACGGATCTCCTACAATGAGCAGTTCTTC	CASSPGRISYNEQFF
TRBD2	many	TRBJ2-5	TRBV7-2	TGTGCCAGCAGCTTAGTAGCTAGCGGAAAAGAGACCCAGTACTTC	CASSLVASGKETQYF
TRBD1	few	TRBJ2-2	TRBV20-1	TGCAGTGCTCAACAGGGGGCTAGCACCGGGGAGCTGTTTTTT	CSAQQGASTGELFF
.	.	TRBJ2-1	TRBV7-3	TGTGCCAGCAGCTTAACGGGGGCAACGGACAATGGTCAGTTCTTC	CASSLTGATDNGQFF
.	.	TRBJ2-1	TRBV12-3/TRBV12-4	TGTGCCAGCAGGCTTTCAGGGGGGGGCCGTTCGAATGAGCAGTTCTTC	CASRLSGGGRSNEQFF
TRBD2	many	TRBJ2-7	TRBV7-2	TGTGCCAGCAGCCCCCGGACTAGCGGGAGCCACGAGCAGTACTTC	CASSPRTSGSHEQYF
.	few	TRBJ1-1	TRBV7-9	TGTGCCAGCAGCGACGGGGCTAGAGGTGAAGCTTTCTTT	CASSDGARGEAFF
.	many	TRBJ2-2	TRBV12-3/TRBV12-4	TGTGCCAGCAGTTTGGGAGGGGGCTGGGCCGGGGAGCTGTTTTTT	CASSLGGGWAGELFF
.	many	TRBJ2-3	TRBV27	TGTGCCAGCAGCCGGCAGAGGGATACGCAGTATTTT	CASSRQRDTQYF
.	.	TRBJ2-5	TRBV9	TGTGCCAGCAGCGTAGGTGGGGTGGAGGAGACCCAGTACTTC	CASSVGGVEETQYF
.	.	TRBJ1-3	TRBV12-3/TRBV12-4	TGTGCCAGCACTTGGGGCCCGCGCGTTCCTGGAAACACCATATATTTT	CASTWGPRVPGNTIYF
TRBD1	.	TRBJ1-1	TRBV7-2	TGTGCCAGCAGCTCATCTGGCGGGACAGGGAACACTGAAGCTTTCTTT	CASSSSGGTGNTEAFF
.	few	TRBJ1-2	TRBV5-1	TGCGCCAGCAGCCCGGCGGGAGCTGAGCGGATTTCTGGCTACACCTTC	CASSPAGAERISGYTF
.	many	TRBJ1-5	TRBV6-1	TGTGCCAGCAGTGTCGGTCAGGGCGACATAGGGAATCAGCCCCAGCATTTT	CASSVGQGDIGNQPQHF
TRBD2	many	TRBJ2-7	TRBV7-9	TGTGCCAGCAGCCCTCAGGCGGGAGTTTTCTACGAGCAGTACTTC	CASSPQAGVFYEQYF
.	.	TRBJ1-2	TRBV29-1	TGCAGCGTTGAACGGGGCGGGTTCCGGAAGAATGGCTACACCTTC	CSVERGGFRKNGYTF
TRBD2	.	TRBJ2-3	TRBV6-2/TRBV6-3	TGTGCCAGCAGTCCCCTCCGGACTAGCGGGGGGGATACGCAGTATTTT	CASSPLRTSGGDTQYF
.	.	TRBJ2-2	TRBV5-4	TGTGCCAGCAGCCTTAAGACAGGGAACACCGGGGAGCTGTTTTTT	CASSLKTGNTGELFF
.	many	TRBJ1-2	TRBV11-2	TGTGCCAGCAGCCTAAACTTAAGGGCTGGCTACACCTTC	CASSLNLRAGYTF
TRBD1	many	TRBJ2-3	TRBV28	TGTGCCAGCAGCCCGGGGACAGGGAGCACAGATACGCAGTATTTT	CASSPGTGSTDTQYF
.	many	TRBJ1-1	TRBV5-5	TGTGCCAGCAGCTTGAGAGGGGCCCCTGAAGCTTTCTTT	CASSLRGAPEAFF
.	few	TRBJ2-7	TRBV14	TGTGCCAGCAGCCAAGATCCGTACCGTCCCTACGAGCAGTACTTC	CASSQDPYRPYEQYF
.	many	TRBJ2-7	TRBV2	TGTGCCAGCAGTGAAGCAGAGGAGCAGTACTTC	CASSEAEEQYF
.	many	TRBJ2-2	TRBV28	TGTGCCAGCAGTCCCATCGCGGGATCTTTCACCGGGGAGCTGTTTTTT	CASSPIAGSFTGELFF
.	.	TRBJ2-1	TRBV12-3/TRBV12-4	TGTGCCAGCAGTTTTCCAGGGAATAATCTCAATGAGCAGTTCTTC	CASSFPGNNLNEQFF
.	few	TRBJ1-2	TRBV14	TGTGCCAGCAGCCAAGGACAGTTCTATGGCTACACCTTC	CASSQGQFYGYTF
.	.	TRBJ2-2	TRBV19	TGTGCCAGTAGCCGGACAGATATGACCGGGGAGCTGTTTTTT	CASSRTDMTGELFF
.	.	TRBJ1-1	TRBV7-9	TGTGCCAGCAGCTTATTAGTTCCAGGTGAAGCTTTCTTT	CASSLLVPGEAFF
TRBD1	many	TRBJ2-5	TRBV28	TGTGCCAGCAGTTCCAGGACAGGGGACTTGAAGACCCAGTACTTC	CASSSRTGDLKTQYF
TRBD1	.	TRBJ1-2	TRBV28	TGTGCCAGCAGTGTACGACAGGGGGGCGGCTACACCTTC	CASSVRQGGGYTF
TRBD1	many	TRBJ2-7	TRBV4-3	TGCGCCAGCAGCCAAGATCAGGCAGGGGGCTACGAGCAGTACTTC	CASSQDQAGGYEQYF
TRBD1	.	TRBJ1-6	TRBV2	TGTGCCAGCATTACGGAAGGGACAGGGGGCACTGCACGGAGCTCCTATAATTCACCCCTCCACTTT	CASITEGTGGTARSSYNSPLHF